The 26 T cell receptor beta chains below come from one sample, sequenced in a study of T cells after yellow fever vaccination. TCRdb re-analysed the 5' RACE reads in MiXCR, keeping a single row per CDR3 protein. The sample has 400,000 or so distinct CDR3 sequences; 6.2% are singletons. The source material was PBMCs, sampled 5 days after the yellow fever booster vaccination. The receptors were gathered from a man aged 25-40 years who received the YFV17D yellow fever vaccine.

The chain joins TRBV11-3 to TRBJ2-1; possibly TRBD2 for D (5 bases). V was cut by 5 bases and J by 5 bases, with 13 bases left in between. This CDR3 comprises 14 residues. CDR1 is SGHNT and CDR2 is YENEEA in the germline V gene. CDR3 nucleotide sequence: TGTGCCAGCAGCCCAGGAGGTCGCCACAATGAGCAGTTCTTC. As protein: CASSPGGRHNEQFF.

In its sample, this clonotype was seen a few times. CDR3 in amino acids: CASSQEKWDTQYF. The CDR3 nucleotides read TGCGCCAGCAGCCAAGAAAAGTGGGATACGCAGTATTTT. The chain carries TRBV4-3 and TRBJ2-3; D is uncertain. The CDR3 covers 13 residues. Trimming removed 0 bases from V and 6 bases from J, with 7 bases in between. Germline CDR1 reads LGHNA; CDR2 reads YSLEER.

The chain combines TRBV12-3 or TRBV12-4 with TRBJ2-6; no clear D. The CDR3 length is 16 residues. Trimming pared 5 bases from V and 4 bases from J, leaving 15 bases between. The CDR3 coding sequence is TGTGCCAGCAGTCAGCCTCAAAGGGTGGGGGCCAACGTCCTGACTTTC. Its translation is CASSQPQRVGANVLTF.

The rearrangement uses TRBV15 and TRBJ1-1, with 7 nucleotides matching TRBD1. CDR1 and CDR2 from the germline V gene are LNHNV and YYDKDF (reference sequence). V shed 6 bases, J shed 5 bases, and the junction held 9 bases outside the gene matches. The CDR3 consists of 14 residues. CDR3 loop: CATRKDREGTEAFF. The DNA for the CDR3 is TGTGCCACCAGAAAAGACAGGGAGGGGACTGAAGCTTTCTTT. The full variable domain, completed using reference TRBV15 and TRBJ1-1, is DAMVIQNPRYQVTQFGKPVTLSCSQTLNHNVMYWYQQKSSQAPKLLFHYYDKDFNNEADTPDNFQSRRPNTSFCFLDIRSPGLGDTAMYLCATRKDREGTEAFFGQGTRLTVV.

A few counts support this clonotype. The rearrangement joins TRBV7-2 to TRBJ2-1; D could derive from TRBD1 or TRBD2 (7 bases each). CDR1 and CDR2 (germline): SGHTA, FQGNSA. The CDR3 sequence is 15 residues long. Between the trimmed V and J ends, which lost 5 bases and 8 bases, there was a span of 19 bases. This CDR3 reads CASSRLTGRVDEQFF. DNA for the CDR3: TGTGCCAGCAGCCGGTTGACAGGGAGGGTCGATGAGCAGTTCTTC.

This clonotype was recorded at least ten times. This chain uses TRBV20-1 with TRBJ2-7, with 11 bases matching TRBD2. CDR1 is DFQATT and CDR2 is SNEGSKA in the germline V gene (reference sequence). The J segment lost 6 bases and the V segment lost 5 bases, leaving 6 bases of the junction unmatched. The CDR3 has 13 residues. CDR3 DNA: TGCAGTGCTGCGGGACTAGCGGTAACCGAGCAGTACTTC. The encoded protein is CSAAGLAVTEQYF.

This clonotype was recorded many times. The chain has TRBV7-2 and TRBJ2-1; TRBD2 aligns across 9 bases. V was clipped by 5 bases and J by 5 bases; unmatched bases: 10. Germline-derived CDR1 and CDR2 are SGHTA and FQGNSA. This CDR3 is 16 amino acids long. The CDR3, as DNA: TGTGCCAGCAGCCCTGTCCGGACTAGCGTAGACAATGAGCAGTTCTTC. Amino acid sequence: CASSPVRTSVDNEQFF.

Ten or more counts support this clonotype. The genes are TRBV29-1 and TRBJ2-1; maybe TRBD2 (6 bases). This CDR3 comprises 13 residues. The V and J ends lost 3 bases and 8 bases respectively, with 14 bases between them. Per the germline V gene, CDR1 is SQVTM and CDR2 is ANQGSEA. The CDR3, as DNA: TGCAGCGTTGATAGACTAGGAGGGGATGAGCAGTTCTTC. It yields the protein CSVDRLGGDEQFF.

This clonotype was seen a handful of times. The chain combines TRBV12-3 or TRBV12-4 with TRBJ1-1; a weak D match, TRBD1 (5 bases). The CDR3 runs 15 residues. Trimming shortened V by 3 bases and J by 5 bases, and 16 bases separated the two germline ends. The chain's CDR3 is CASSFGSGLRTEAFF. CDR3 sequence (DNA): TGTGCCAGCAGTTTTGGTTCGGGACTCCGGACTGAAGCTTTCTTT.

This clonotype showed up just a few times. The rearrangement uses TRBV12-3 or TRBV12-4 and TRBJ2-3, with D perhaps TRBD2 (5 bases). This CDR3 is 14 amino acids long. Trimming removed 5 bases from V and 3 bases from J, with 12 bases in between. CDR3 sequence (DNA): TGTGCCAGCAGTGCTAGCTTGGGGACAGATACGCAGTATTTT. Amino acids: CASSASLGTDTQYF.

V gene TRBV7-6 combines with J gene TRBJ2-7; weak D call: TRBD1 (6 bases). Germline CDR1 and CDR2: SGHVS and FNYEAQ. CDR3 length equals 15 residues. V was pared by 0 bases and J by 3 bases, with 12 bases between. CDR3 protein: CASSLAAGARYEQYF. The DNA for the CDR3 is TGTGCCAGCAGCTTAGCGGCAGGGGCCCGCTACGAGCAGTACTTC.

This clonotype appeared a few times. CDR3 sequence reads: CASSFGQGGGANVLTF. The CDR3 DNA reads TGCGCCAGCAGCTTCGGACAGGGCGGTGGGGCCAACGTCCTGACTTTC. This sequence joins TRBV5-1 and TRBJ2-6, with 8 bases lining up with TRBD1. After removal of 2 bases from V and 3 bases from J, the junction contained 4 bases not matched to a gene. The CDR3 consists of 16 residues. Germline V gene sequence: CDR1 SGHRS, CDR2 YFSETQ.

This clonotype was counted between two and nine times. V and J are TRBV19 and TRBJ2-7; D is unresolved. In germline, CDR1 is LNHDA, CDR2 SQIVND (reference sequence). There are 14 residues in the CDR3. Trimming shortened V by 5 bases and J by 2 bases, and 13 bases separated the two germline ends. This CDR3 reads CASSPQIGPYEQYF. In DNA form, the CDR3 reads TGTGCCAGTAGTCCCCAAATTGGGCCCTACGAGCAGTACTTC. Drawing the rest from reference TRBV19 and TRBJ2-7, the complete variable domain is DGGITQSPKYLFRKEGQNVTLSCEQNLNHDAMYWYRQDPGQGLRLIYYSQIVNDFQKGDIAEGYSVSREKKESFPLTVTSAQKNPTAFYLCASSPQIGPYEQYFGPGTRLTVT.

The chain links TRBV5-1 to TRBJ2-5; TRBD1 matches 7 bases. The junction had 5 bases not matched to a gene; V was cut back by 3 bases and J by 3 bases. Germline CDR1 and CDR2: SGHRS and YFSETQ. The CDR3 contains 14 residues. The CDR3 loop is CASSSRDSEETQYF. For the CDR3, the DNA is TGCGCCAGCAGCTCCCGGGACAGCGAAGAGACCCAGTACTTC.

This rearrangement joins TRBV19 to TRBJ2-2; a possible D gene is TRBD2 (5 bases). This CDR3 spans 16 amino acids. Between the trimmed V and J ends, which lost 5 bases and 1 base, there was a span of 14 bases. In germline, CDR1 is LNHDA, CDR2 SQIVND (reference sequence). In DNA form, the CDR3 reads TGTGCCAGTAGTTTTAAGGGAGCCTGGAACACCGGGGAGCTGTTTTTT. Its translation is CASSFKGAWNTGELFF.

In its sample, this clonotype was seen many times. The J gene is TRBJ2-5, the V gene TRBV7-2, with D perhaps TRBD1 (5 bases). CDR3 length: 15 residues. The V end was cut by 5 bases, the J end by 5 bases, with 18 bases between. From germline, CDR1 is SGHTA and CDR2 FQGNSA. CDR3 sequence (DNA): TGTGCCAGCAGCCTGAAGGCAGGGTGGTCGGAGACCCAGTACTTC. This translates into CASSLKAGWSETQYF.

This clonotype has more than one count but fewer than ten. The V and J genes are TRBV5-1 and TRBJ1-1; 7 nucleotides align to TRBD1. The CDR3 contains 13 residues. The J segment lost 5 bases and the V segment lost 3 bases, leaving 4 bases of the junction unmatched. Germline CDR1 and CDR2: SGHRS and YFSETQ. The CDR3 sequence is CASSSQGETEAFF. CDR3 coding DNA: TGCGCCAGCAGCTCCCAGGGGGAAACTGAAGCTTTCTTT.

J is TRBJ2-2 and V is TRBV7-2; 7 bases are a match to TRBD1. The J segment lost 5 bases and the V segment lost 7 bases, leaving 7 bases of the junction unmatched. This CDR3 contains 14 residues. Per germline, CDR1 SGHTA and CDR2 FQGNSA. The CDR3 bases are TGTGCCAGCACCGGGGCAGGGGGAACCGGGGAGCTGTTTTTT. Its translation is CASTGAGGTGELFF.

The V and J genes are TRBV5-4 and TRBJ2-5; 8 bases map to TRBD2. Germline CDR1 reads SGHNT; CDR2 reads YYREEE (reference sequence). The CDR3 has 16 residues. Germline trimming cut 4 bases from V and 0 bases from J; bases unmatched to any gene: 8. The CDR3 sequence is CASSRSGKGNQETQYF. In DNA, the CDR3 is TGTGCCAGCAGCCGTAGCGGGAAGGGGAACCAAGAGACCCAGTACTTC.

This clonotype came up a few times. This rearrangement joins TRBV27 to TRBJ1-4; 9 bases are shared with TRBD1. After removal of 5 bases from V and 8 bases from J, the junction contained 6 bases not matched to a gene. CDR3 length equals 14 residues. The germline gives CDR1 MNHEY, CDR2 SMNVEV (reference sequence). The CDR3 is CASSKQGAGEKLFF. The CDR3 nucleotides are TGTGCCAGCAGTAAACAGGGGGCTGGGGAAAAACTGTTTTTT.

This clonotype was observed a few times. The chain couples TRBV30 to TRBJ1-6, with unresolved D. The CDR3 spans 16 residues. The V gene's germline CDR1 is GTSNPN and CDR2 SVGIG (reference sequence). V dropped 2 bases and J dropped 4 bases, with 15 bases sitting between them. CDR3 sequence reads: CAWSPTDRRYNSPLHF. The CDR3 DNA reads TGTGCCTGGAGTCCGACGGACCGACGGTATAATTCACCCCTCCACTTT.

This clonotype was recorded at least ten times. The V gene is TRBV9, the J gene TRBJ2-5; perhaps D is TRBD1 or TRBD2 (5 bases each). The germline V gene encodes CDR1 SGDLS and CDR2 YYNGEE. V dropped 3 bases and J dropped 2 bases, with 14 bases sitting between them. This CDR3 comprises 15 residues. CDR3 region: CASSASPGPQETQYF. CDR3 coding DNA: TGTGCCAGCAGCGCTTCGCCGGGACCTCAAGAGACCCAGTACTTC. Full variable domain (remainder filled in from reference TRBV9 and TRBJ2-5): DSGVTQTPKHLITATGQRVTLRCSPRSGDLSVYWYQQSLDQGLQFLIQYYNGEERAKGNILERFSAQQFPDLHSELNLSSLELGDSALYFCASSASPGPQETQYFGPGTRLLVL.

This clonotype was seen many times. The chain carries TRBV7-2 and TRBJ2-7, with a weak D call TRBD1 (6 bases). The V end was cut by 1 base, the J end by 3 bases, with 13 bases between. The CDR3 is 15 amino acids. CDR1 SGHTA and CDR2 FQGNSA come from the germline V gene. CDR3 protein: CASSLGGQGSYEQYF. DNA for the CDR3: TGTGCCAGCAGCTTAGGGGGGCAGGGGAGCTACGAGCAGTACTTC.

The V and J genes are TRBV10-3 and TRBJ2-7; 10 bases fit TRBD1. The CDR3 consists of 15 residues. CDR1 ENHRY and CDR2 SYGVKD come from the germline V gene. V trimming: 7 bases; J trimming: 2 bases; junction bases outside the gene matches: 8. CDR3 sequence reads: CAITDRDRGAYEQYF. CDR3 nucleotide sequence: TGTGCCATCACTGACCGGGACAGGGGAGCCTACGAGCAGTACTTC.

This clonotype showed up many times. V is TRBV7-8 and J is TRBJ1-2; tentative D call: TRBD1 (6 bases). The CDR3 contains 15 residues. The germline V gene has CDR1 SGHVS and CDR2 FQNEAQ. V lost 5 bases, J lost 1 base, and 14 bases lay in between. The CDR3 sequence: CASSLRQDLNYGYTF. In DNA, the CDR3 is TGTGCCAGCAGCCTAAGACAGGATCTTAACTATGGCTACACCTTC.

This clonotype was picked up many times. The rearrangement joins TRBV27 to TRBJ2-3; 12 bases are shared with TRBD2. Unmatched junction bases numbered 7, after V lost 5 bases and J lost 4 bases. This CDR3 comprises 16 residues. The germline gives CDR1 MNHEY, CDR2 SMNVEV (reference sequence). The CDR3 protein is CASSLLAGGDPDTQYF. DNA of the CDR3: TGTGCCAGCAGTCTCCTAGCGGGAGGGGACCCAGATACGCAGTATTTT.